This T cell receptor (beta chain) originates from a study of radiotherapy plus CTLA-4 blockade in lung cancer. Whole-study context: Disease control was present in roughly a third of patients, and objective responses in approximately 20%.

The CDR3 loop spans 13 amino acids. CDR1 is SNHLY and CDR2 is FYNNEI in the germline V gene. V was cut by 5 bases and J by 0 bases, with 5 bases left in between. Regarding this clone: Antigen: not known.

Sequencing was performed with immunoSEQ multiplex PCR; in TCRdb, only in-frame clones are kept and a portion is missing. This table has nearly 95,000 clones, roughly 80% appearing once. General observations from the study: Early blood T cell clone dynamics, with interferon-beta, were reported to best predict response.

The sample here was peripheral blood, taken from a patient treated with radiotherapy plus ipilimumab. This rearrangement joins TRBV2 to TRBJ2-1; D gene uncertain. The receptor was isolated from a human donor with non-small cell lung cancer that progressed on radiotherapy plus ipilimumab. CDR3 sequence (DNA): TGTGCCAGCAGTCGGGCCTCCTACAATGAGCAGTTCTTC. The encoded protein is CASSRASYNEQFF. Complete variable domain (other parts from reference TRBV2 and TRBJ2-1): EPEVTQTPSHQVTQMGQEVILRCVPISNHLYFYWYRQILGQKVEFLVSFYNNEISEKSEIFDDQFSVERPDGSNFTLKIRSTKLEDSAMYFCASSRASYNEQFFGPGTRLTVL.